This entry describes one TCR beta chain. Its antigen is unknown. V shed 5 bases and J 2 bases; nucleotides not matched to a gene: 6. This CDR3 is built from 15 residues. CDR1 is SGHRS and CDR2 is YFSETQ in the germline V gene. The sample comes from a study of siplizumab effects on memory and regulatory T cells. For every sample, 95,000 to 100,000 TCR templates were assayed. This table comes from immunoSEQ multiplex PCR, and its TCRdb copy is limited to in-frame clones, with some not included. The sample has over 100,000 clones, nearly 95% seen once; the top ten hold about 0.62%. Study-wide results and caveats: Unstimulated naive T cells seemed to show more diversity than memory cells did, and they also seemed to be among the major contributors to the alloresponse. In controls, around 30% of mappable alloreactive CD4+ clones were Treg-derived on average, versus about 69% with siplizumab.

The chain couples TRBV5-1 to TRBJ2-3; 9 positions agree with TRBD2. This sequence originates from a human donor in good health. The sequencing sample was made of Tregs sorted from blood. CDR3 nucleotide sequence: TGCGCCAGCAGGGAACTAGCGGGCCTCACAGATACGCAGTATTTT. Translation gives CASRELAGLTDTQYF.